One sample yielded the 10 T cell receptor beta chains listed below, sequenced in a study of T cell responses to AZD1222 COVID-19 vaccine. The table came from immunoSEQ multiplex PCR; TCRdb's copy has only in-frame clones and leaves some out. The sample contains fewer than 120,000 clones, about four fifths of which appear only once. The source was peripheral blood, collected on day 0 of AZD1222 vaccination. The origin of the receptors is an adult in good health.

CDR3 coding DNA: TGTGCCAGCAGTTTAGGACAGGGGGCGCGGGAGCAGTACTTC. Translating gives CASSLGQGAREQYF. This chain connects TRBV28 to TRBJ2-7; the match to TRBD1 covers 11 bases. The length of the CDR3 is 14 residues. The V gene's germline CDR1 is MDHEN and CDR2 SYDVKM. The V segment lost 2 bases and the J segment 7 bases; nucleotides outside the gene matches: 4.

V usage is TRBV10-3 and J usage is TRBJ2-5; TRBD2 agrees at 7 bases. The CDR3 consists of 13 residues. The V gene end was trimmed by 3 bases and the J gene end by 5 bases; junction bases not matched to a gene: 3. CDR1 is ENHRY and CDR2 is SYGVKD in the germline V gene. DNA for the CDR3: TGTGCCATCAGTGATCGGGGAGGGGAGACCCAGTACTTC. As protein: CAISDRGGETQYF.

Of note for this clone: The sample contains more than one DNA sequence encoding this CDR3. The J gene is TRBJ2-1, the V gene TRBV12-3 or TRBV12-4, with unresolved D. The V and J ends lost 1 base and 4 bases respectively, with 5 bases between them. This CDR3 is built from 13 residues. The CDR3 protein is CASSLGLYNEQFF. The CDR3 coding sequence is TGTGCCAGCAGTTTAGGTCTTTACAATGAGCAGTTCTTC.

V usage is TRBV28 and J usage is TRBJ1-2; D is perhaps TRBD1 (6 bases). This CDR3 is built from 15 residues. CDR1 is MDHEN and CDR2 is SYDVKM in the germline V gene. V lost 3 bases and J lost 7, with 18 bases in between. The CDR3 reads CASSFGDGTRVGYTF. The CDR3 DNA follows: TGTGCCAGCAGTTTTGGGGATGGGACAAGGGTTGGCTACACCTTC.

The chain links TRBV6-5 to TRBJ1-5; D is unresolved. CDR1 and CDR2 from the germline V gene are MNHEY and SVGAGI. V lost 0 bases and J 2 bases, leaving 11 bases between the germline ends. The CDR3 totals 16 residues. The CDR3 region is CASSYSSAGGNQPQHF. As DNA, the CDR3 is TGTGCCAGCAGTTACTCGAGCGCCGGGGGCAATCAGCCCCAGCATTTT.

The chain is built from TRBV19 and TRBJ2-3; 7 bases align to TRBD2. Germline loops: CDR1 LNHDA, CDR2 SQIVND (reference sequence). V lost 2 bases and J lost 0; bases outside the gene matches: 5. This CDR3 has 16 amino acids. As DNA, the CDR3 is TGTGCCAGTAGTATAATCGGCGGGGGAAGCACAGATACGCAGTATTTT. It specifies CASSIIGGGSTDTQYF.

The chain uses TRBV6-5 and TRBJ1-6; D possibly corresponds to TRBD1 (5 bases). This CDR3 is 12 amino acids long. Germline lookup yields CDR1 MNHEY and CDR2 SVGAGI. V lost 4 bases and J lost 11, with 9 bases in between. Here the CDR3 reads CASSWGIPPLHF. The CDR3 coding sequence is TGTGCCAGCAGTTGGGGGATTCCACCCCTCCACTTT.

This clone was detected only a few times. The chain employs TRBV7-7 and TRBJ2-3, with a weak D call TRBD2 (6 bases). Germline-derived CDR1 and CDR2 are SSHAT and FNYEAQ (reference sequence). The ends were cut back, 5 bases at V and 4 bases at J, with 13 bases in the middle. The CDR3 extends over 14 amino acids. The CDR3 nucleotides read TGTGCCAGCAGCCAATCGGGACTTCCAGATACGCAGTATTTT. Translated, it gives CASSQSGLPDTQYF.

This clone was picked up one time. The V gene is TRBV5-1, the J gene TRBJ1-1; unclear D gene. The V end was cut by 4 bases, the J end by 2 bases, with 12 bases between. The CDR3 consists of 14 residues. CDR1 SGHRS and CDR2 YFSETQ come from the germline V gene. The CDR3 here is CASSPRWSNTEAFF. The CDR3, as DNA: TGCGCCAGCAGCCCCAGATGGAGTAACACTGAAGCTTTCTTT.

This chain links TRBV5-1 with TRBJ1-6; D is unresolved. The germline gives CDR1 SGHRS, CDR2 YFSETQ. The V gene lost 5 bases and the J gene lost 0 bases, with 9 bases spanning the gap. The CDR3 has 15 residues. The CDR3 nucleotides read TGCGCCAGCAGTCTTCGGAGCTCCTATAATTCACCCCTCCACTTT. Its protein is CASSLRSSYNSPLHF.